A selection of T cell receptor beta chains follows, all from one sample in a study of cytomegalovirus exposure and HLA in healthy donors. Here immunoSEQ multiplex PCR was the method, and the copy in TCRdb shows in-frame clones only, minus some. Of approximately 190,000 clones in the sample, around four fifths are singletons; the top ten hold approximately 0.8%. The material sequenced was PBMCs. Every receptor here comes from a woman aged 18 to 35 in good health and CMV-seronegative. The CDR3 runs from the conserved cysteine through the conserved F or W. A D gene is named only where the DNA matches it firmly. Clone size is not always given. Where it is, it says once, few, many or a class for expanded clones.

15	TRBV6-1	TRBD2	TRBJ2-7	-	CASSGTSGSGYEQYF	TGTGCCAGCAGTGGGACTAGCGGAAGTGGTTACGAGCAGTACTTC
13	TRBV29-1	TRBD1	TRBJ2-7	-	CSVQHRGPGEQYF	TGCAGCGTTCAACACAGGGGGCCGGGCGAGCAGTACTTC
10	TRBV7-9	-	TRBJ2-7	-	CASAGYEQYF	TGTGCCAGCGCAGGCTACGAGCAGTACTTC
19	TRBV19	TRBD2	TRBJ2-4	once	CASSIDRLLTSGMGSIQYF	TGTGCCAGTAGTATAGATCGCCTTCTGACTAGCGGGATGGGATCCATTCAGTACTTC
16	TRBV14	TRBD2	TRBJ2-2	few	CASSRIAGATPGELFF	TGTGCCAGCAGCCGAATAGCGGGGGCCACCCCCGGGGAGCTGTTTTTT
15	TRBV19	TRBD2	TRBJ2-1	-	CASSIVTSGRDEQFF	TGTGCCAGTAGTATCGTTACTAGCGGGAGGGATGAGCAGTTCTTC
11	TRBV20-1	-	TRBJ2-7	-	CSARDDREQYF	TGCAGTGCTAGAGATGACAGGGAGCAGTACTTC
16	TRBV2	-	TRBJ2-2	-	CASSEQGYGNTGELFF	TGTGCCAGCAGCGAACAGGGCTATGGAAACACCGGGGAGCTGTTTTTT
20	TRBV30	TRBD2	TRBJ2-7	once	CAWSAHRTSGRSGSSYEQYF	TGTGCCTGGAGTGCCCACCGGACTAGCGGGAGATCTGGGAGCTCCTACGAGCAGTACTTC
14	TRBV10-3	-	TRBJ1-1	-	CAISERGQNTEAFF	TGTGCCATCAGTGAGAGGGGTCAGAACACTGAAGCTTTCTTT
15	TRBV25-1	-	TRBJ1-4	-	CASSDGVATNEKLFF	TGTGCCAGCAGTGATGGAGTTGCAACTAATGAAAAACTGTTTTTT
17	TRBV2	TRBD2	TRBJ2-3	few	CASSELRSGTITDTQYF	TGTGCCAGCAGCGAGTTGCGTTCCGGGACTATCACAGATACGCAGTATTTT
16	TRBV6-1	-	TRBJ2-7	few	CASSEAIVGLWGEQYF	TGTGCCAGCAGTGAAGCGATTGTGGGACTTTGGGGGGAGCAGTACTTC
12	TRBV28	-	TRBJ2-7	-	CASSPGGGEQYF	TGTGCCAGCAGTCCAGGAGGAGGCGAGCAGTACTTC
14	TRBV27	-	TRBJ2-1	-	CATKRISSYNEQFF	TGTGCCACTAAGCGGATTAGCTCCTACAATGAGCAGTTCTTC
12	TRBV5-1	-	TRBJ1-3	-	CASSSTGDTIYF	TGCGCCAGCAGCTCAACGGGAGACACCATATATTTT
17	TRBV7-9	-	TRBJ1-1	-	CASSLVPTRGMNTEAFF	TGTGCCAGCAGCTTAGTCCCGACAAGGGGGATGAACACTGAAGCTTTCTTT
13	TRBV5-1	-	TRBJ2-3	-	CASSLHGSDTQYF	TGCGCCAGCAGCTTGCACGGGTCAGATACGCAGTATTTT
17	TRBV27	TRBD2	TRBJ2-1	-	CASSTSLQGGAYNEQFF	TGTGCCAGCAGTACTAGCCTTCAGGGAGGGGCCTACAATGAGCAGTTCTTC
11	TRBV30	-	TRBJ2-7	-	CALGHGYEQYF	TGTGCCTTAGGACACGGCTACGAGCAGTACTTC
17	TRBV6-1	-	TRBJ2-4	-	CASSEAAGVGAKNIQYF	TGTGCCAGCAGTGAAGCGGCCGGGGTAGGGGCCAAAAACATTCAGTACTTC
14	TRBV11-2	TRBD2	TRBJ2-7	-	CASSSLAGGYEQYF	TGTGCCAGCAGCTCCTTGGCGGGAGGTTACGAGCAGTACTTC
12	TRBV29-1	-	TRBJ2-6	few	CSVGGGANVLTF	TGCAGCGTCGGAGGTGGGGCCAACGTCCTGACTTTC
20	TRBV27	TRBD2	TRBJ2-2	-	CASSERPGLAGGTNTGELFF	TGTGCCAGCAGTGAAAGACCGGGACTAGCGGGAGGGACGAACACCGGGGAGCTGTTTTTT
13	TRBV7-3	TRBD1	TRBJ1-1	-	CASRLQGATEAFF	TGTGCCAGCAGACTACAGGGGGCCACTGAAGCTTTCTTT
15	TRBV5-1	-	TRBJ2-2	-	CASSFTSGSTGELFF	TGCGCCAGCAGCTTTACGTCAGGGTCGACCGGGGAGCTGTTTTTT
14	TRBV19	TRBD1	TRBJ2-1	-	CATWGGQGRNEQFF	TGTGCCACCTGGGGGGGACAGGGGAGGAATGAGCAGTTCTTC
15	TRBV4-1	TRBD1	TRBJ1-5	once	CASSQPDRELQPQHF	TGCGCCAGCAGCCAACCGGACAGGGAGTTGCAGCCCCAGCATTTT
15	TRBV4-1	-	TRBJ1-1	-	CASSQDFGGGTEAFF	TGCGCCAGCAGCCAAGATTTCGGAGGAGGCACTGAAGCTTTCTTT
15	TRBV18	TRBD2	TRBJ2-1	-	CASSPTSGGDNEQFF	TGTGCCAGCTCACCGACTAGCGGAGGGGACAATGAGCAGTTCTTC
15	TRBV11-2	-	TRBJ2-5	-	CASSLALMSRETQYF	TGTGCCAGCAGCTTAGCCCTAATGAGTCGGGAGACCCAGTACTTC
13	TRBV6-5	-	TRBJ2-5	-	CASSPDYQETQYF	TGTGCCAGCAGTCCCGACTACCAAGAGACCCAGTACTTC
13	TRBV28	TRBD1	TRBJ2-7	once	CASSPGQGGEQYF	TGTGCCAGCAGTCCGGGACAGGGTGGCGAGCAGTACTTC
12	TRBV18	-	TRBJ1-5	-	CASSPFNQPQHF	TGTGCCAGCTCACCCTTTAATCAGCCCCAGCATTTT
15	TRBV6-6	-	TRBJ2-5	-	CASRPGVAAQETQYF	TGTGCCTCTCGACCAGGGGTGGCAGCCCAAGAGACCCAGTACTTC
15	TRBV9	TRBD1	TRBJ2-7	-	CASSVDGQGYYEQYF	TGTGCCAGCAGCGTAGACGGACAGGGCTACTACGAGCAGTACTTC
14	TRBV6-1	-	TRBJ2-7	few	CASSEGAGSYEQYF	TGTGCCAGCAGTGAAGGGGCAGGGTCCTACGAGCAGTACTTC
19	TRBV4-1	TRBD1	TRBJ2-2	-	CASSQEILRGRRDTGELFF	TGCGCCAGCAGCCAAGAAATTCTCAGGGGGCGCAGAGACACCGGGGAGCTGTTTTTT
14	TRBV14	TRBD1	TRBJ2-7	-	CASSRTGTFYEQYF	TGTGCCAGCAGCCGGACAGGGACCTTCTACGAGCAGTACTTC
18	TRBV7-6	TRBD2	TRBJ2-7	-	CASSLPPGQTSDTYEQYF	TGTGCCAGCAGCTTACCTCCAGGGCAAACTAGCGATACCTACGAGCAGTACTTC
14	TRBV19	TRBD1	TRBJ2-3	-	CASTQGVGADTQYF	TGTGCCAGTACCCAGGGGGTAGGGGCAGATACGCAGTATTTT
14	TRBV7-8	-	TRBJ2-5	-	CASSIRTDGETQYF	TGTGCCAGCAGCATACGGACAGACGGAGAGACCCAGTACTTC